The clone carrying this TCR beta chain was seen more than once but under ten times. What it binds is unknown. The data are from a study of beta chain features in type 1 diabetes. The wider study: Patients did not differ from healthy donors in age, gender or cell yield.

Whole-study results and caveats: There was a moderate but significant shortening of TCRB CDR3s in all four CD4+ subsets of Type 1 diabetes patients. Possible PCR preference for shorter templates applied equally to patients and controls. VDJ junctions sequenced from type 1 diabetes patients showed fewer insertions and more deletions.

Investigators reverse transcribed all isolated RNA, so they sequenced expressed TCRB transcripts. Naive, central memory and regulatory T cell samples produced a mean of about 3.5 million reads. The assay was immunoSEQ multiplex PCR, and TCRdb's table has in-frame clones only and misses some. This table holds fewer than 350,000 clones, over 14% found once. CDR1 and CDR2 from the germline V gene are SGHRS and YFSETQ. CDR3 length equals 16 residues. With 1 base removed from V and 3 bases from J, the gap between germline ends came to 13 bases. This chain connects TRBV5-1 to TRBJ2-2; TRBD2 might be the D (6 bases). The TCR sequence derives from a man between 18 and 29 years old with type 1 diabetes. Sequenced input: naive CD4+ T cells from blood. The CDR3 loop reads CASSLSTGSYTGELFF. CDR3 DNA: TGCGCCAGCAGCTTGTCTACCGGGAGCTACACCGGGGAGCTGTTTTTT. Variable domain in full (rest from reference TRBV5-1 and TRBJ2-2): KAGVTQTPRYLIKTRGQQVTLSCSPISGHRSVSWYQQTPGQGLQFLFEYFSETQRNKGNFPGRFSGRQFSNSRSEMNVSTLELGDSALYLCASSLSTGSYTGELFFGEGSRLTVL.